Each of the 24 T cell receptor beta chains below was sequenced from the same sample in a study of blood T cell repertoires in COVID-19. The data were produced by immunoSEQ multiplex PCR, yet TCRdb's version contains in-frame clones alone and is incomplete. The repertoire holds 95,000 to 130,000 clones, over 75% seen once, with 1.5% to 2% in the top ten. Sequencing was carried out using peripheral blood. All receptors derive from a human donor with active COVID-19. The donor label of this sample is uncertain.

The V gene is TRBV7-9, the J gene TRBJ2-7, with D tentatively TRBD1 (6 bases). V gave up 5 bases and J gave up 4 bases, with 15 bases separating them. This CDR3 comprises 14 residues. Germline CDR1 SEHNR, CDR2 FQNEAQ (reference sequence). CDR3 in amino acids: CASSADRQLYEQYF. CDR3 coding DNA: TGTGCCAGCAGCGCTGACAGGCAGTTGTACGAGCAGTACTTC.

The rearrangement uses TRBV10-3 and TRBJ2-1; D may be TRBD2 (6 bases). V shed 2 bases and J shed 5 bases, with 10 bases lying between them. This CDR3 spans 14 amino acids. Germline lookup yields CDR1 ENHRY and CDR2 SYGVKD. The DNA of the CDR3 is TGTGCCATCAGTGAGGTAGCGGACAACAATGAGCAGTTCTTC. This sequence encodes CAISEVADNNEQFF.

The V gene is TRBV7-2, the J gene TRBJ1-2, with D perhaps matching TRBD1 (6 bases). The CDR3 sequence is 15 residues long. The V end was cut by 1 base, the J end by 8 bases, with 17 bases between. Germline CDR1 SGHTA, CDR2 FQGNSA. This CDR3 is CASSLEMRGARGYTF. DNA of the CDR3: TGTGCCAGCAGCTTAGAAATGCGGGGGGCGCGAGGCTACACCTTC.

This chain uses TRBV6-2 or TRBV6-3 with TRBJ2-3; D possibly corresponds to TRBD2 (6 bases). Deletions cut 2 bases from V and 2 bases from J, with 17 bases between. In germline, CDR1 is MNHEY, CDR2 SVGEGT. The CDR3 contains 17 residues. CDR3 sequence reads: CASSYDGRGPSTDTQYF. CDR3 in DNA: TGTGCCAGCAGTTACGACGGGAGAGGACCGTCCACAGATACGCAGTATTTT.

This chain joins TRBV6-5 and TRBJ2-7; D may be TRBD2 (5 bases). The CDR3 consists of 13 residues. Trimming took off 5 bases at V and 3 bases at J, with 11 bases between the two ends. From germline, CDR1 is MNHEY and CDR2 SVGAGI. The DNA for the CDR3 is TGTGCCAGCAGTCGAGGGTCCTTCTACGAGCAGTACTTC. As protein: CASSRGSFYEQYF.

The genes are TRBV28 and TRBJ2-2; 9 nucleotides agree with TRBD1. The V gene's germline CDR1 is MDHEN and CDR2 SYDVKM. CDR3 length: 16 residues. The V gene end was trimmed by 5 bases and the J gene end by 7 bases; junction bases not matched to a gene: 11. Written as DNA, the CDR3 is TGTGCCAGCAGTCCCCAACAGGGGGCGTATGGCGGGGAGCTGTTTTTT. Translation: CASSPQQGAYGGELFF.

The chain is built from TRBV7-2 and TRBJ1-5; no definite D call. From germline, CDR1 is SGHTA and CDR2 FQGNSA. This CDR3 has 14 residues. V lost 3 bases and J 6 bases, leaving 12 bases between the germline ends. The CDR3 reads CASSFRSGSQPQHF. DNA for the CDR3: TGTGCCAGCAGCTTTCGTTCGGGGAGTCAGCCCCAGCATTTT.

V usage is TRBV7-2 and J usage is TRBJ2-2; 9 bases agree with TRBD2. The CDR3 covers 16 residues. The germline V gene has CDR1 SGHTA and CDR2 FQGNSA. The V and J ends lost 3 bases and 1 base, in that order; junction bases with no gene match: 3. The CDR3 DNA reads TGTGCCAGCAGCTTGTTAGCGGGGGAGAACACCGGGGAGCTGTTTTTT. Residues: CASSLLAGENTGELFF.

The chain uses TRBV7-9 and TRBJ2-5, with a weak D call TRBD1 (6 bases). Trimming shortened V by 1 base and J by 5 bases, and 14 bases separated the two germline ends. CDR1 SEHNR and CDR2 FQNEAQ come from the germline V gene (reference sequence). The CDR3 has 15 amino acids. CDR3 sequence: CASSLDYGGRETQYF. CDR3 coding DNA: TGTGCCAGCAGCTTAGATTATGGGGGCCGGGAGACCCAGTACTTC.

The chain is built from TRBV7-2 and TRBJ2-1; D is uncertain. The germline gives CDR1 SGHTA, CDR2 FQGNSA. V was clipped by 1 base and J by 0 bases, with 10 bases between them. This CDR3 has 16 amino acids. CDR3 coding DNA: TGTGCCAGCAGCTTAGTCGCACAGTTCTCCTACAATGAGCAGTTCTTC. Its protein is CASSLVAQFSYNEQFF. The full variable domain, its missing parts supplied by reference TRBV7-2 and TRBJ2-1, is GAGVSQSPSNKVTEKGKDVELRCDPISGHTALYWYRQSLGQGLEFLIYFQGNSAPDKSGLPSDRFSAERTGGSVSTLTIQRTQQEDSAVYLCASSLVAQFSYNEQFFGPGTRLTVL.

This clone was found once. CDR3 coding DNA: TGCGCCAGCAGCCAAGTCGCTGTGACAGGGAGAAATTCACCCCTCCACTTT. It yields the protein CASSQVAVTGRNSPLHF. V and J are TRBV4-1 and TRBJ1-6; 7 nucleotides align to TRBD1. The germline gives CDR1 MGHRA, CDR2 YSYEKL. V lost 1 base to trimming and J lost 7 bases; unmatched junction nucleotides: 10. The CDR3 extends over 17 amino acids.

The chain has TRBV7-2 and TRBJ2-5; 8 bases map to TRBD2. Germline V gene lookup returns CDR1 SGHTA and CDR2 FQGNSA. CDR3 length: 15 residues. With V trimmed by 5 bases and J by 3 bases, 8 bases remained unmatched. The CDR3 here is CASSTSGTRKETQYF. The CDR3 bases are TGTGCCAGCAGCACCTCCGGGACTAGGAAAGAGACCCAGTACTTC.

This rearrangement joins TRBV18 to TRBJ1-1; D perhaps matches TRBD1 (5 bases). Germline lookup yields CDR1 KGHSH and CDR2 LQKENI. The CDR3 sequence is 14 residues long. V lost 3 bases and J lost 0, with 8 bases in between. In DNA, the CDR3 is TGTGCCAGCTCACCTGGGGCTGTGAACACTGAAGCTTTCTTT. Amino acids: CASSPGAVNTEAFF.

CDR3 nucleotides: TGTGCCAGCAGCCCGACGACAGGTCAAAACATTCAGTACTTC. Translated: CASSPTTGQNIQYF. This sequence joins TRBV7-9 and TRBJ2-4; tentatively, D is TRBD1 (6 bases). CDR1 SEHNR and CDR2 FQNEAQ come from the germline V gene (reference sequence). This CDR3 comprises 14 residues. Trimming stripped 5 bases from V and 5 bases from J, with 13 bases between.

The rearrangement uses TRBV27 and TRBJ2-2; unclear D gene. With 1 base removed from V and 1 base from J, the gap between germline ends came to 7 bases. Germline CDR1 and CDR2: MNHEY and SMNVEV (reference sequence). The CDR3 length is 15 residues. The CDR3 DNA is TGTGCCAGCAGTTTATTTTCGTGGAACACCGGGGAGCTGTTTTTT. Amino acids: CASSLFSWNTGELFF.

This sequence joins TRBV27 and TRBJ2-7; no clear D gene. The CDR3 is 14 residues long. With 8 bases removed from V and 0 bases from J, the gap between germline ends came to 14 bases. The germline CDR1 and CDR2 sequences are MNHEY and SMNVEV (reference sequence). The CDR3 spells CASANEYSSYEQYF. The CDR3 DNA reads as TGTGCCAGCGCGAACGAGTACTCCTCCTACGAGCAGTACTTC.

The chain couples TRBV7-9 to TRBJ1-2; D is possibly TRBD1 (5 bases). CDR3 size: 15 residues. Trimming removed 4 bases at V and 4 bases at J, with 16 bases between. Germline values: CDR1 SEHNR, CDR2 FQNEAQ (reference sequence). CDR3 residues: CASSSGHDFAYGYTF. The DNA of the CDR3 is TGTGCCAGCAGCTCTGGACACGATTTTGCCTATGGCTACACCTTC.

The chain couples TRBV5-1 to TRBJ2-1, with unresolved D. Germline CDR1 reads SGHRS; CDR2 reads YFSETQ. The CDR3 sequence is 12 residues long. Trimming took off 2 bases at V and 7 bases at J, with 7 bases between the two ends. This CDR3 is CASSLTQNEQFF. The CDR3 nucleotides read TGCGCCAGCAGCTTAACGCAGAATGAGCAGTTCTTC. Supplemented by reference TRBV5-1 and TRBJ2-1, the full variable domain reads KAGVTQTPRYLIKTRGQQVTLSCSPISGHRSVSWYQQTPGQGLQFLFEYFSETQRNKGNFPGRFSGRQFSNSRSEMNVSTLELGDSALYLCASSLTQNEQFFGPGTRLTVL.

The gene calls are TRBV4-3 and TRBJ2-5, with D perhaps matching TRBD2 (5 bases). Germline V lookup: CDR1 LGHNA, CDR2 YSLEER. V lost 0 bases and J 2 bases, leaving 10 bases between the germline ends. The CDR3 covers 15 residues. In nucleotides, the CDR3 is TGCGCCAGCAGCCAAGACGCGGGCCCTCAAGAGACCCAGTACTTC. Encoded protein: CASSQDAGPQETQYF.

The chain uses TRBV30 and TRBJ1-2; 7 bases agree with TRBD1. Germline loops: CDR1 GTSNPN, CDR2 SVGIG (reference sequence). With 7 bases clipped from V and 6 bases from J, the junction kept 11 bases outside the gene matches. The CDR3 spans 13 residues. For the CDR3, the DNA is TGTGCCTTGACAGGGCTCGTGTTCGATGGCTACACCTTC. Amino acids: CALTGLVFDGYTF. Supplemented by reference TRBV30 and TRBJ1-2, the full variable domain reads SQTIHQWPATLVQPVGSPLSLECTVEGTSNPNLYWYRQAAGRGLQLLFYSVGIGQISSEVPQNLSASRPQDRQFILSSKKLLLSDSGFYLCALTGLVFDGYTFGSGTRLTVV.

The V call is TRBV4-3, the J call TRBJ2-7; 10 bases match TRBD1. The V segment lost 2 bases and the J segment 4 bases; nucleotides outside the gene matches: 8. CDR3 size: 16 residues. CDR1 and CDR2 (germline): LGHNA, YSLEER. CDR3 coding DNA: TGCGCCAGCAGCCAAAGCCGACAGGGGGCGGGTTACGAGCAGTACTTC. Its protein is CASSQSRQGAGYEQYF.

J is TRBJ1-2 and V is TRBV4-3, with D unresolved. V lost 1 base, J lost 9 bases, and 9 bases lay in between. CDR1 and CDR2 (germline): LGHNA, YSLEER. The CDR3 runs to 12 residues. CDR3 sequence: CASSQGAGRYTF. In nucleotides, the CDR3 is TGCGCCAGCAGCCAAGGAGCAGGTCGCTACACCTTC.

This clone was found a few times. The chain is built from TRBV5-1 and TRBJ1-3; maybe TRBD1 (6 bases). The CDR3 totals 13 residues. The germline V gene has CDR1 SGHRS and CDR2 YFSETQ. Trimming took off 3 bases at V and 2 bases at J, with 6 bases between the two ends. The CDR3 sequence: CASSWGPGNTIYF. CDR3 coding DNA: TGCGCCAGCAGCTGGGGGCCTGGAAACACCATATATTTT.

This chain connects TRBV6-6 to TRBJ1-5; tentative D call: TRBD1 (5 bases). The germline gives CDR1 MNHNY, CDR2 SVGAGI (reference sequence). The CDR3 consists of 15 residues. V lost 6 bases to trimming and J lost 2 bases, with 14 bases between them. In nucleotides, the CDR3 is TGTGCCAGCAGGACGGGGGGGTTTGGCAATCAGCCCCAGCATTTT. It specifies CASRTGGFGNQPQHF.